These T cell receptor beta chains were read from a single sample in a study of identical twins. TCRdb independently ran MiXCR on the 5' RACE reads; one entry per CDR3 protein. The sample lists 650,000 to 750,000 distinct CDR3 sequences, 21% occurring once. These same data were also listed under a study on T cells expressing NK-cell markers.

The sample comprised PBMCs. The receptors come from a young woman in good health. Each CDR3 is given with its conserved first and last residue.

len | j_gene | v_gene | CDR3aa
15 | TRBJ2-7 | TRBV6-5 | CASSYPRSHPGEQYF
14 | TRBJ1-4 | TRBV9 | CASSVRDGHEKLFF
18 | TRBJ2-1 | TRBV4-1 | CASSQKRLAGPQGGEQFF
13 | TRBJ2-1 | TRBV12-3/TRBV12-4 | CASSLAVYNEQFF
15 | TRBJ2-2 | TRBV5-1 | CASRNSVGGSGELFF
16 | TRBJ1-2 | TRBV29-1 | CSVDDPNQPANYGYTF
13 | TRBJ1-2 | TRBV9 | CASSVDARGGYTF
13 | TRBJ2-1 | TRBV6-1 | CASSGGTKDEQFF
13 | TRBJ2-7 | TRBV27 | CASSLSSPDEQYF
18 | TRBJ2-1 | TRBV20-1 | CSARDSSGTSGKYNEQFF
14 | TRBJ2-2 | TRBV12-3/TRBV12-4 | CASSFTPTSGELFF
16 | TRBJ2-6 | TRBV5-1 | CASSLEAVTGANVLTF
14 | TRBJ2-1 | TRBV7-2 | CASSSVPGEVGGRF
15 | TRBJ2-7 | TRBV14 | CASSQEATATYEQYF
16 | TRBJ2-1 | TRBV25-1 | CASSGRQASSYNEQFF
12 | TRBJ2-7 | TRBV10-3 | CAISGSKLGQYF
16 | TRBJ2-2 | TRBV20-1 | CSASLAGVANTGELFF
15 | TRBJ1-2 | TRBV6-1 | CASSQLTGGLGGYTF
12 | TRBJ2-7 | TRBV29-1 | CSVTGTLYEQYF
13 | TRBJ2-7 | TRBV29-1 | CSVPSRVAYEQYF
15 | TRBJ2-2 | TRBV6-5 | CASSYGKGVTGELFF
12 | TRBJ1-2 | TRBV12-3/TRBV12-4 | CASSLGTGGYTF
13 | TRBJ2-1 | TRBV12-3/TRBV12-4 | CASSRTWGNEQFF
16 | TRBJ2-3 | TRBV10-3 | CAISEDRVADTDTQYF
15 | TRBJ2-3 | TRBV20-1 | CSAGPAGGSTDTQYF
12 | TRBJ2-5 | TRBV10-2 | CASGRRFGTQYF
13 | TRBJ1-6 | TRBV20-1 | CSARKGGNSPLHF
13 | TRBJ2-3 | TRBV20-1 | CSAQAPSTDTQYF
14 | TRBJ2-7 | TRBV20-1 | CSASMDRGAYEQYF
15 | TRBJ2-7 | TRBV12-3/TRBV12-4 | CASSKTTSSSYEQYF
17 | TRBJ2-3 | TRBV4-1 | CASSQGRAGLNTDTQYF
14 | TRBJ2-7 | TRBV20-1 | CSASSPSGAYEQYF
13 | TRBJ1-4 | TRBV15 | CATRTATNEKLFF
13 | TRBJ2-1 | TRBV20-1 | CSARRLAENEQFF
14 | TRBJ1-1 | TRBV10-3 | CAISESAGNTEAFF
14 | TRBJ2-1 | TRBV29-1 | CSGERGGPYNEQFF
20 | TRBJ1-1 | TRBV20-1 | CSASWFTAPGQGYGVGEAFF
12 | TRBJ2-7 | TRBV6-2/TRBV6-3 | CASSYSRGEQYF
16 | TRBJ2-3 | TRBV7-2 | CASSVPGLAGRRAQYF
13 | TRBJ2-3 | TRBV20-1 | CSTPMGLADTQYF
12 | TRBJ2-7 | TRBV20-1 | CSARAPGGEQYF
13 | TRBJ2-2 | TRBV6-4 | CASSDGDTGELFF
14 | TRBJ1-1 | TRBV30 | CAWNRGPVVTEAFF
11 | TRBJ2-7 | TRBV29-1 | CSVHTGGEQYF
17 | TRBJ2-1 | TRBV4-2 | CASSQEGGLYHYNEQFF
15 | TRBJ2-7 | TRBV6-5 | CASSYSWTATYEQYF
14 | TRBJ1-3 | TRBV20-1 | CSAPDRLGGNTIYF
11 | TRBJ2-1 | TRBV29-1 | CSALGGHEQFF
14 | TRBJ2-7 | TRBV20-1 | CSASERLAPYEQYF
17 | TRBJ2-3 | TRBV20-1 | CSARPPGASGSTDMQYF
17 | TRBJ2-6 | TRBV21-1 | CASQIQGAQDGANVLTF